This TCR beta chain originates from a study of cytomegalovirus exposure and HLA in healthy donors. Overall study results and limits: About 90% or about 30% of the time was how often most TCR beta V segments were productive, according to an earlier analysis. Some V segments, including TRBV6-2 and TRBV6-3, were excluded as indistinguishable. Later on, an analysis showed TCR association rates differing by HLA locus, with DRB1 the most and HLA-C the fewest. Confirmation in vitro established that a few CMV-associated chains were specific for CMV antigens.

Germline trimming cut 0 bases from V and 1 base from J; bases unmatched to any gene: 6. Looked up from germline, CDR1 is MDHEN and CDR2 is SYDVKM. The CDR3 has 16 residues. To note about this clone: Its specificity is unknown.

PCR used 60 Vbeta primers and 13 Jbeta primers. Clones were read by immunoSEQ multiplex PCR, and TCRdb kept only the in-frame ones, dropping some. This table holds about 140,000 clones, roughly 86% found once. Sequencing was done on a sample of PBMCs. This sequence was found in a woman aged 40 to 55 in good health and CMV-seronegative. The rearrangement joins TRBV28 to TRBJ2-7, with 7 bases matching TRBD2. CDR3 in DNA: TGTGCCAGCAGTTTATGGTCTAGCGGTGAATCCTACGAGCAGTACTTC. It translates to CASSLWSSGESYEQYF.